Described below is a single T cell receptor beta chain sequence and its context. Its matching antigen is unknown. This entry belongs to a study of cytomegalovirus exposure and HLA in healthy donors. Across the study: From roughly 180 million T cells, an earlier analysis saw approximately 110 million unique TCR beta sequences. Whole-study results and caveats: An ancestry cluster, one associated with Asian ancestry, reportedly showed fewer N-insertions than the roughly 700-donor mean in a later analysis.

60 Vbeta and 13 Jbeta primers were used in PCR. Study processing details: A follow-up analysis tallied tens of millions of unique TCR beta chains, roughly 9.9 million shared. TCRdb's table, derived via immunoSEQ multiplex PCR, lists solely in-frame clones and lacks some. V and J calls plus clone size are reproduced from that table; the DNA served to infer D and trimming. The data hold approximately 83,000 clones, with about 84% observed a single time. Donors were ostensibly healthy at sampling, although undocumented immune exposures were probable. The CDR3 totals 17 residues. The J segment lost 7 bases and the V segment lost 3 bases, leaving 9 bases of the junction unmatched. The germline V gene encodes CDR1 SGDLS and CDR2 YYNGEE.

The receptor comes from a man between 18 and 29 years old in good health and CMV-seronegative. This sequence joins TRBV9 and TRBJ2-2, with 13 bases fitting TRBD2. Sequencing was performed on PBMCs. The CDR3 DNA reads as TGTGCCAGCAGCGCCATCCCACGACTAGCGGGGGGCGGGGAGCTGTTTTTT. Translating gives CASSAIPRLAGGGELFF.